This TCR beta chain is from a study of cytomegalovirus exposure and HLA in healthy donors. Study conclusions and caveats: TCR beta sequences reportedly predicted most subjects' HLA-A and HLA-B alleles accurately. Information on immune exposure was restricted to one variable (CMV serostatus).

Comment on this clone: Its target is unknown.

PCR involved 60 Vbeta and 13 Jbeta primers. Sequencing was performed with immunoSEQ multiplex PCR; in TCRdb, only in-frame clones are kept and a portion is missing. The repertoire holds 120,000 or so clones, with 80% as singletons. This TCR came from a man younger than 40 in good health and CMV-seronegative. Sequencing was carried out using PBMCs.

In nucleotides, the CDR3 is TGTGCTAGTGGTATCGGACAGGTACTCTCCTACGAGCAGTACTTC. Amino acids: CASGIGQVLSYEQYF. This chain uses TRBV12-5 with TRBJ2-7; 7 bases match TRBD1. Trimming removed 5 bases from V and 0 bases from J; junction bases left unmatched: 7. Germline CDR1 is LGHNT and CDR2 is FRNRAP. CDR3 length: 15 residues.